Sequencing of this TCR beta chain was carried out in a study of control samples from healthy donors and cancer patients. Profiling relied on immunoSEQ multiplex PCR, and the TCRdb table lists in-frame clones only, not all of them. Among 75,000 to 80,000 clones listed, approximately 91% were seen once. Sequenced sample: PBMCs. The receptor was derived from a woman aged 45-60 years with colorectal cancer.

The CDR3, as DNA: TGTGCCAGTAAGAACGGCGGGGGGGGACAAGAGACCCAGTACTTC. It is translated as CASKNGGGGQETQYF. The chain carries TRBV19 and TRBJ2-5, with 9 bases that match TRBD2. V lost 7 bases to trimming and J lost 2 bases; unmatched junction nucleotides: 8. Germline V gives CDR1 LNHDA, CDR2 SQIVND (reference sequence). The CDR3 consists of 15 residues.